The source of this TCR beta chain is a study of blood T cell repertoires in COVID-19. Study background: Collection of acute and convalescent COVID-19 samples took place in the United States, Italy and Spain. Sources were T cells, B-cell-depleted T cells, or PBMCs; the material itself was cDNA or gDNA.

Here immunoSEQ multiplex PCR was the method, and the copy in TCRdb shows in-frame clones only, minus some. The data contain a few hundred thousand clones, 70% to 90% of them singletons. V shed 3 bases, J shed 0 bases, and the junction held 4 bases outside the gene matches. Germline V lookup: CDR1 KGHSH, CDR2 LQKENI. This CDR3 region has 16 residues. This TCR came from a human donor in a cohort sampled during active COVID-19. Sequences were obtained from peripheral blood. The chain carries TRBV18 and TRBJ2-1; 8 nucleotides align to TRBD2. The CDR3 DNA sequence: TGTGCCAGCTCACCTCTCAGCGGGGGCTCCTACAATGAGCAGTTCTTC. Its protein product is CASSPLSGGSYNEQFF.